This section outlines one TCR beta chain sequence together with its context. Its antigen is undetermined. Germline loops: CDR1 MDHEN, CDR2 SYDVKM. The V end lost 6 bases, the J end lost 0 bases, and 18 bases lay between the germline ends. This CDR3 spans 17 amino acids. The data were obtained in a study of cytomegalovirus exposure and HLA in healthy donors. Sequenced by immunoSEQ multiplex PCR; TCRdb stores in-frame clones only, minus some. This table holds approximately 60,000 clones, around 93% found once. Points from the study as a whole: Rare TCR sequences predominated, though certain public TCRs were found in many donors.

The donors were part of the validation cohort, which consisted of approximately 110 subjects and was separate from the first cohort of around 620 subjects. Sequences were obtained from PBMCs. This receptor was taken from a woman aged 18-29 years in good health and CMV-seropositive. The rearrangement links TRBV28 to TRBJ1-3, with unresolved D. The CDR3 loop is CASRSAGEAVSGNTIYF. DNA of the CDR3: TGTGCCAGCAGATCCGCGGGAGAAGCGGTCTCTGGAAACACCATATATTTT.